This record looks at one T cell receptor beta chain sequence and its context. This record belongs to a study of technical replicates of blood from a few donors. Data came from immunoSEQ multiplex PCR; TCRdb stores just in-frame clones and leaves some out. The table lists about 99,000 clones, about 95% of them singletons. This CDR3 contains 14 residues. J was trimmed by 5 bases and V by 6 bases; bases with no gene match: 5. The germline gives CDR1 MNHEY, CDR2 SVGAGI. The receptor's source is a human donor in good health. The sequenced material came from T cells isolated from PBMCs. The chain is built from TRBV6-5 and TRBJ2-1; 9 bases are a match to TRBD2. This chain's CDR3 is CASRSGRTHNEQFF. The CDR3 nucleotides are TGTGCCAGCAGAAGCGGGAGGACACACAATGAGCAGTTCTTC.